The 7 T cell receptor beta chains below come from one sample, sequenced in a study of blood T cell repertoires in COVID-19. TCRdb keeps only in-frame clones here, not all; method: immunoSEQ multiplex PCR. The table includes about 300,000 clones, 65% to 85% detected once. Sequenced material: peripheral blood. These receptor sequences come from a human donor with COVID-19, enrolled during active disease. The donor label of this sample is uncertain.

The chain links TRBV15 to TRBJ1-3; a possible D gene is TRBD1 (6 bases). Germline CDR1 LNHNV, CDR2 YYDKDF (reference sequence). Trimming shortened V by 3 bases and J by 0 bases, and 15 bases separated the two germline ends. The CDR3 contains 17 residues. The CDR3 protein is CATSRSRGVLSGNTIYF. CDR3 in DNA: TGTGCCACCAGCAGGAGCAGGGGCGTGCTCTCTGGAAACACCATATATTTT.

Turning to this clone: The identical CDR3 is also encoded by other nucleotide sequences in the sample. The J gene is TRBJ1-6, the V gene TRBV5-1, with TRBD1 identical over 7 bases. The V and J ends lost 0 bases and 7 bases, in that order; junction bases with no gene match: 1. The CDR3 extends over 14 amino acids. Germline values: CDR1 SGHRS, CDR2 YFSETQ. The CDR3 here is CASSLGQGNSPLHF. CDR3 in DNA: TGCGCCAGCAGCTTGGGACAGGGCAATTCACCCCTCCACTTT.

On this clone: Other nucleotide sequences in the sample specify the same CDR3. The rearrangement uses TRBV5-1 and TRBJ2-7; D may be TRBD2 (5 bases). The CDR3 is made up of 13 amino acids. Per the germline V gene, CDR1 is SGHRS and CDR2 is YFSETQ. Trimming removed 7 bases at V and 0 bases at J, with 11 bases between. CDR3 DNA: TGCGCCAGCTCCCCCGGGAACTCCTACGAGCAGTACTTC. It encodes CASSPGNSYEQYF.

This sequence joins TRBV28 and TRBJ1-2; 9 nucleotides align to TRBD1. The CDR3 runs to 15 residues. Germline CDR1 reads MDHEN; CDR2 reads SYDVKM. The J segment lost 6 bases and the V segment lost 4 bases, leaving 9 bases of the junction unmatched. The CDR3 here is CASSSPGTGRDGYTF. The CDR3 DNA reads TGTGCCAGCAGTTCTCCCGGGACAGGGAGAGATGGCTACACCTTC.

V and J are TRBV7-3 and TRBJ1-2; 9 positions agree with TRBD1. This CDR3 contains 13 residues. From germline, CDR1 is SGHTA and CDR2 FQGTGA. With V trimmed by 3 bases and J by 4 bases, 0 bases remained unmatched. The CDR3 DNA is TGTGCCAGCAGCTTGACAGGGGGCTATGGCTACACCTTC. This gives the protein CASSLTGGYGYTF.

The V gene is TRBV5-4, the J gene TRBJ1-1, with 7 bases fitting TRBD1. J gave up 5 bases and V 2 bases, and 9 bases lay outside the gene matches. The CDR3 is 15 residues long. Per the germline V gene, CDR1 is SGHNT and CDR2 is YYREEE (reference sequence). The CDR3 sequence is CASSLGDRVMTEAFF. The DNA of the CDR3 is TGTGCCAGCAGCTTAGGTGACAGGGTTATGACTGAAGCTTTCTTT.

The chain combines TRBV27 with TRBJ2-3, with TRBD1 matching over 7 bases. The CDR3 extends over 13 amino acids. Germline-derived CDR1 and CDR2 are MNHEY and SMNVEV (reference sequence). Losses at the gene ends were 8 bases for V and 3 bases for J; bases not matched to a gene: 5. Here the CDR3 reads CASRGTATDTQYF. The CDR3 nucleotides read TGTGCCAGCCGAGGGACAGCAACAGATACGCAGTATTTT.